What follows are 14 T cell receptor beta chains derived from one specimen sequenced in a study of STAT3 mutations in large granular lymphocyte leukemia. The study, taken as a whole, reports: Every T-cell large granular lymphocyte leukemia patient had at least one immunodominant TCR beta clonotype.

Libraries were prepared by immunoSEQ multiplex PCR; TCRdb keeps only in-frame clonotypes and omits some of them. Among about 6,000 clones listed, about 35% were seen once. Their antigens remain unidentified. The sample was peripheral blood mononuclear cells. The receptors originated from a woman in her thirties or forties with T-cell large granular lymphocyte leukemia. Some clones in this sample may be carry-over from other donors' samples.

This chain connects TRBV6-1 to TRBJ1-1, with unresolved D. The CDR3 loop spans 13 amino acids. Germline V lookup: CDR1 MNHNS, CDR2 SASEGT. V was pared by 4 bases and J by 1 base, with 7 bases between. The DNA for the CDR3 is TGTGCCAGCAGTGTCCGGGGGAACACTGAAGCTTTCTTT. Amino acid sequence: CASSVRGNTEAFF.

The V call is TRBV7-3, the J call TRBJ1-4; 7 bases are shared with TRBD1. Germline assignment: CDR1 SGHTA and CDR2 FQGTGA. The CDR3 sequence is 16 residues long. Germline trimming cut 5 bases from V and 4 bases from J; bases unmatched to any gene: 10. DNA for the CDR3: TGTGCCAGCAGCCCCGGGGTCGGGACAGTTAATGAAAAACTGTTTTTT. It yields the protein CASSPGVGTVNEKLFF.

V gene TRBV30 combines with J gene TRBJ2-1; 8 nucleotides agree with TRBD2. The CDR3 runs 13 residues. Germline lookup yields CDR1 GTSNPN and CDR2 SVGIG (reference sequence). Trimming took 1 base from V and 9 from J; bases not matched to a gene: 5. CDR3 in DNA: TGTGCCTGGAGTGCGGGGGGGCCGGGTGAGCAGTTCTTC. Translating it yields CAWSAGGPGEQFF.

The chain carries TRBV29-1 and TRBJ2-3; 10 positions agree with TRBD2. The germline CDR1 and CDR2 sequences are SQVTM and ANQGSEA. The CDR3 sequence is 16 residues long. With V trimmed by 0 bases and J by 3 bases, 6 bases remained unmatched. The CDR3 DNA reads as TGCAGCGTTGAAGAAGGGCGGACTAGCGGAACAGATACGCAGTATTTT. It encodes CSVEEGRTSGTDTQYF.

This clone has just one count. The chain combines TRBV27 with TRBJ1-5; perhaps TRBD1 as D (6 bases). This CDR3 is built from 15 residues. The V gene's germline CDR1 is MNHEY and CDR2 SMNVEV (reference sequence). Trimming cost V 4 bases and J 6 bases, with 16 bases left between them. The CDR3 DNA sequence: TGTGCCAGCAGTTCCGGGACAACCATCGGTCAGCCCCAGCATTTT. Its protein product is CASSSGTTIGQPQHF.

The gene calls are TRBV10-3 and TRBJ1-1; 7 nucleotides line up with TRBD1. With V trimmed by 4 bases and J by 2 bases, 4 bases remained unmatched. The CDR3 length is 14 residues. CDR1 is ENHRY, CDR2 SYGVKD, per germline. The CDR3 here is CAISAGQSNTEAFF. The CDR3 region has the DNA TGTGCCATCAGTGCGGGACAGTCCAACACTGAAGCTTTCTTT.

V usage is TRBV4-3 and J usage is TRBJ2-7; D gene ambiguous. The CDR3 runs to 16 residues. The ends were cut back, 1 base at V and 3 bases at J, with 16 bases in the middle. Germline lookup yields CDR1 LGHNA and CDR2 YSLEER. CDR3 residues: CASSQVAGNNYYEQYF. DNA of the CDR3: TGCGCCAGCAGCCAAGTTGCAGGCAATAACTACTACGAGCAGTACTTC.

The chain uses TRBV7-9 and TRBJ2-3; 12 bases map to TRBD2. Germline V CDR1 and CDR2: SEHNR, FQNEAQ (reference sequence). The CDR3 runs 16 residues. Trimming removed 5 bases from V and 0 bases from J; junction bases left unmatched: 3. The chain's CDR3 is CASSVGTSGSTDTQYF. For the CDR3, the DNA is TGTGCCAGCAGCGTCGGGACTAGCGGGAGCACAGATACGCAGTATTTT. Supplemented by reference TRBV7-9 and TRBJ2-3, the full variable domain reads DTGVSQNPRHKITKRGQNVTFRCDPISEHNRLYWYRQTLGQGPEFLTYFQNEAQLEKSRLLSDRFSAERPKGSFSTLEIQRTEQGDSAMYLCASSVGTSGSTDTQYFGPGTRLTVL.

The V gene is TRBV14, the J gene TRBJ1-4; 7 bases match TRBD1. There are 15 residues in the CDR3. CDR1 is SGHDN, CDR2 FVKESK, per germline. The J segment lost 2 bases and the V segment lost 1 base, leaving 1 base of the junction unmatched. The CDR3 region is CASSQGTGTNEKLFF. The CDR3 nucleotides are TGTGCCAGCAGCCAAGGGACAGGCACTAATGAAAAACTGTTTTTT.

The rearrangement joins TRBV6-5 to TRBJ1-1, with D maybe TRBD1 (5 bases). The CDR3 contains 14 residues. Trimming left V 4 bases short and J 1 base short, with 10 bases between. CDR1 MNHEY and CDR2 SVGAGI come from the germline V gene. In nucleotides, the CDR3 is TGTGCCAGCAGTTCCCCGGGGGGGAACACTGAAGCTTTCTTT. Protein product: CASSSPGGNTEAFF.

With respect to this clone: The junction departs from the called germline gene at one end, perhaps through a read error. V and J are TRBV13 and TRBJ2-5; tentatively, D is TRBD2 (6 bases). This CDR3 spans 16 amino acids. Germline-derived CDR1 and CDR2 are PRHDT and FYEKMQ (reference sequence). CDR3 coding DNA: TGTGCCAGCAGCGTAGGGTCTCTGGGCGGGGTGGAGACCCAGTACTTC. Translated: CASSVGSLGGVETQYF.

This clone was seen a handful of times. CDR3 sequence reads: CASSSTGQGVYEQYF. CDR3 nucleotide sequence: TGTGCCAGCAGTAGCACGGGACAGGGGGTTTACGAGCAGTACTTC. This chain connects TRBV6-6 to TRBJ2-7, with 11 bases aligning to TRBD1. V gave up 5 bases and J gave up 4 bases; unmatched junction bases: 7. The CDR3 runs 15 residues. Germline lookup yields CDR1 MNHNY and CDR2 SVGAGI (reference sequence).

A few counts support this clone. The chain recombines TRBV5-4 with TRBJ2-7, with 10 positions matching TRBD1. Germline V gene sequence: CDR1 SGHNT, CDR2 YYREEE (reference sequence). The CDR3 contains 15 residues. The V gene end was trimmed by 3 bases and the J gene end by 5 bases; junction bases not matched to a gene: 8. The CDR3 here is CASSWERDRGHEQYF. The CDR3 DNA reads TGTGCCAGCAGCTGGGAACGGGACAGGGGCCACGAGCAGTACTTC.

This clone was seen more than once but under ten times. V gene TRBV19 combines with J gene TRBJ2-7; tentative D call: TRBD1 (5 bases). This CDR3 is built from 14 residues. The germline gives CDR1 LNHDA, CDR2 SQIVND (reference sequence). Trimming took 3 bases from V and 3 from J, leaving 12 bases between them. CDR3 residues: CASSIGQGGYEQYF. CDR3 DNA: TGTGCCAGTAGTATCGGTCAGGGCGGCTACGAGCAGTACTTC.